Reported below is one TCR beta chain. Generated by immunoSEQ multiplex PCR, the TCRdb table keeps only in-frame clones and is missing some. The data contain 330,000 or so clones, roughly 89% of them singletons. The data are from a study of blood T cell repertoires in COVID-19. Study background: Samples taken during acute and convalescent COVID-19 were collected in the United States, Italy and Spain.

CDR1 and CDR2 from the germline V gene are SEHNR and FQNEAQ (reference sequence). V lost 6 bases, J lost 7 bases, and 9 bases stayed unmatched. There are 16 residues in the CDR3. What was sequenced was peripheral blood. This chain connects TRBV7-9 to TRBJ2-1, with TRBD2 identical over 13 bases. This TCR was recovered from a woman aged 55-70 years with COVID-19, enrolled during active disease. CDR3 DNA sequence: TGTGCCAGCAGTGGACTAGCGGGGGTCTTGCTAAATGAGCAGTTCTTC. It is translated as CASSGLAGVLLNEQFF.